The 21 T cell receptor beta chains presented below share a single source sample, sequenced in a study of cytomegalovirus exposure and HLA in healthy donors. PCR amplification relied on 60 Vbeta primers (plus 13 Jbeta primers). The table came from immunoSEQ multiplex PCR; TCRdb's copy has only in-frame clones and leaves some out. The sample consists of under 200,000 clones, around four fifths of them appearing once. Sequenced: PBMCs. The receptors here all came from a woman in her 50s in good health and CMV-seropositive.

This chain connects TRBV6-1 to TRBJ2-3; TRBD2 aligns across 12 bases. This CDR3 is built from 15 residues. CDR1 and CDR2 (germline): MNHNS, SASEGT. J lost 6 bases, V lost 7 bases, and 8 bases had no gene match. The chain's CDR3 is CASTLAGGWEDTQYF. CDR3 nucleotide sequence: TGTGCCAGCACACTAGCGGGGGGTTGGGAGGATACGCAGTATTTT.

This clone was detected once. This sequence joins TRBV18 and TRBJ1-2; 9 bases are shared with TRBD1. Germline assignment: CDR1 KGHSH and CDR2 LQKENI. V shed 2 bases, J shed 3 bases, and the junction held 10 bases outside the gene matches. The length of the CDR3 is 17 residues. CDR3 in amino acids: CASSPSGRTGAYYGYTF. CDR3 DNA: TGTGCCAGCTCACCAAGCGGTAGGACAGGGGCCTACTATGGCTACACCTTC.

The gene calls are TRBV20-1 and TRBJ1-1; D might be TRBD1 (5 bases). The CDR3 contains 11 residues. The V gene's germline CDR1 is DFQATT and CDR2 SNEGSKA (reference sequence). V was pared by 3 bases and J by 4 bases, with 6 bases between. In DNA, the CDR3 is TGCAGTGCTAGCAGGGCCACTGAAGCTTTCTTT. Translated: CSASRATEAFF.

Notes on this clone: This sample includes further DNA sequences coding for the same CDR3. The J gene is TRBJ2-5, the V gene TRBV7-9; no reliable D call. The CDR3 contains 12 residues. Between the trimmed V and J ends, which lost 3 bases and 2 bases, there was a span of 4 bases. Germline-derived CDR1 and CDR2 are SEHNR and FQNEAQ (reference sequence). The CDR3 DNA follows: TGTGCCAGCAGCTTCAGTCAAGAGACCCAGTACTTC. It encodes CASSFSQETQYF.

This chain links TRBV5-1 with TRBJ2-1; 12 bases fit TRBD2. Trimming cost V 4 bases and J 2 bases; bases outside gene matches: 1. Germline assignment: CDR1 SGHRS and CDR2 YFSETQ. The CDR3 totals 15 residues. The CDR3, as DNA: TGCGCCAGCAGCCGGACTAGCGGGGCCTACAATGAGCAGTTCTTC. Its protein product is CASSRTSGAYNEQFF.

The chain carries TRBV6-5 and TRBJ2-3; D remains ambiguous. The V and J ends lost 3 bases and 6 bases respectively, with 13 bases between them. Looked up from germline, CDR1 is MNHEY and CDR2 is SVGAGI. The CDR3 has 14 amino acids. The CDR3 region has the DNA TGTGCCAGCAGTTATACCCCTAAATCGGATACGCAGTATTTT. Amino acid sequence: CASSYTPKSDTQYF.

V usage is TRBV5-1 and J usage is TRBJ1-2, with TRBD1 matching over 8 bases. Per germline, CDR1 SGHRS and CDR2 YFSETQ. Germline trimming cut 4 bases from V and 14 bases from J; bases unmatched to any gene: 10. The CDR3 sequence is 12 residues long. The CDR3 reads CASSIQGVEGTF. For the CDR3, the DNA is TGCGCCAGCAGCATACAGGGGGTAGAGGGGACCTTC.

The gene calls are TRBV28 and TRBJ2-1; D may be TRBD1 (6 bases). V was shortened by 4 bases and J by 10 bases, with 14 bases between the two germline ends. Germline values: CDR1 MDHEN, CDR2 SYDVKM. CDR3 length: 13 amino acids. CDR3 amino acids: CASSSTGFREQFF. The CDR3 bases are TGTGCCAGCAGTTCAACAGGGTTTAGGGAGCAGTTCTTC.

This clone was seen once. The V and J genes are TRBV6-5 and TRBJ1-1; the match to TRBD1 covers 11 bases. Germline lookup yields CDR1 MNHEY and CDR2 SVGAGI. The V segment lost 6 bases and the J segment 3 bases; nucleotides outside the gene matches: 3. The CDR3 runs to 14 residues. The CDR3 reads CASSPDRGHTEAFF. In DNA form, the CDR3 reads TGTGCCAGCAGCCCGGACAGGGGGCACACTGAAGCTTTCTTT.

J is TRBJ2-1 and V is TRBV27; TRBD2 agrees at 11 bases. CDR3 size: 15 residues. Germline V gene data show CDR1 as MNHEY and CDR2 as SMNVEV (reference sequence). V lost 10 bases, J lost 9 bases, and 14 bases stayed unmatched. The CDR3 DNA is TGTGCCACCAAACGGGTACTAGCGGGAGATGGTGAGCAGTTCTTC. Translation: CATKRVLAGDGEQFF.

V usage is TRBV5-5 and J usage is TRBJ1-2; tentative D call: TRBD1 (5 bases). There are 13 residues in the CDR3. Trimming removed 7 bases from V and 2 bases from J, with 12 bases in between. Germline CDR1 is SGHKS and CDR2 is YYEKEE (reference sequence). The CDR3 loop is CASGPTENYGYTF. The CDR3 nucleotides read TGTGCCAGCGGTCCGACAGAAAACTATGGCTACACCTTC. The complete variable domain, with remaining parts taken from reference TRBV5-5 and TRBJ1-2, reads DAGVTQSPTHLIKTRGQQVTLRCSPISGHKSVSWYQQVLGQGPQFIFQYYEKEERGRGNFPDRFSARQFPNYSSELNVNALLLGDSALYLCASGPTENYGYTFGSGTRLTVV.

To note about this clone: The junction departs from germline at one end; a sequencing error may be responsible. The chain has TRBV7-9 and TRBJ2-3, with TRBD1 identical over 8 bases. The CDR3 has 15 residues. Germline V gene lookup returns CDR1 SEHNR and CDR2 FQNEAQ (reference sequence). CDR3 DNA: TGTTCCAGCAGCTTCGTAACAGGGGGTACAGATACGCAGTATTTT. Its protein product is CSSSFVTGGTDTQYF.

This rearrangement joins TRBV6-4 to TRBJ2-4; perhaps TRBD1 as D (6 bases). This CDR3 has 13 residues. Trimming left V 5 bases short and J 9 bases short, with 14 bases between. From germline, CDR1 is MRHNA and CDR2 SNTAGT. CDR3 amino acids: CASSSTGSGIQYF. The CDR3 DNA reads TGTGCCAGCAGTTCCACAGGGTCTGGCATTCAGTACTTC.

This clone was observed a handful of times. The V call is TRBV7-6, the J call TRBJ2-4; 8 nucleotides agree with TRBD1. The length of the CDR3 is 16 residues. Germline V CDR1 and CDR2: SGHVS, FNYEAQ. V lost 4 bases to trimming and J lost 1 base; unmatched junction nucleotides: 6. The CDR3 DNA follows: TGTGCCAGCAGCTCTCGGACAGGGAATGCCAAAAACATTCAGTACTTC. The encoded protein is CASSSRTGNAKNIQYF.

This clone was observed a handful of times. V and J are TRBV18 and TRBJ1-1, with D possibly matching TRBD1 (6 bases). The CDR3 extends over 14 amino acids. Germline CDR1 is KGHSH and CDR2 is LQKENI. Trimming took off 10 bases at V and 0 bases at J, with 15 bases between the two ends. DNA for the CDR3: TGTGCCACCCGGGGGGCGCAGTTGAACACTGAAGCTTTCTTT. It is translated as CATRGAQLNTEAFF.

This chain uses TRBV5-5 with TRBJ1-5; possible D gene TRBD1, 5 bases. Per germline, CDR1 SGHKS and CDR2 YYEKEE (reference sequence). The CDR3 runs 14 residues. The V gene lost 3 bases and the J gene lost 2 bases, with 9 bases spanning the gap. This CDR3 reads CASSSDSGNQPQHF. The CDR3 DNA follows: TGTGCCAGCAGCTCCGACAGCGGCAATCAGCCCCAGCATTTT. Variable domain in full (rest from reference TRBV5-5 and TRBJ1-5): DAGVTQSPTHLIKTRGQQVTLRCSPISGHKSVSWYQQVLGQGPQFIFQYYEKEERGRGNFPDRFSARQFPNYSSELNVNALLLGDSALYLCASSSDSGNQPQHFGDGTRLSIL.

The DNA of the CDR3 is TGTGCCAACCTCCACTACCGCACAGATACGCAGTATTTT. Protein: CANLHYRTDTQYF. The J gene is TRBJ2-3, the V gene TRBV5-4; D ambiguous. Trimming cost V 9 bases and J 1 base, with 12 bases left between them. The CDR3 length is 13 residues. From germline, CDR1 is SGHNT and CDR2 YYREEE (reference sequence).

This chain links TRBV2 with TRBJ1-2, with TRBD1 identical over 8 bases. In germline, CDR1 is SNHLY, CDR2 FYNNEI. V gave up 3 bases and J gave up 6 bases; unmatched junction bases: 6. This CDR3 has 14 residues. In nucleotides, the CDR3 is TGTGCCAGCAGTGAGTACGCAGGGGGCGATGGCTACACCTTC. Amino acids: CASSEYAGGDGYTF. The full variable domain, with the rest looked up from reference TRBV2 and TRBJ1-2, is EPEVTQTPSHQVTQMGQEVILRCVPISNHLYFYWYRQILGQKVEFLVSFYNNEISEKSEIFDDQFSVERPDGSNFTLKIRSTKLEDSAMYFCASSEYAGGDGYTFGSGTRLTVV.

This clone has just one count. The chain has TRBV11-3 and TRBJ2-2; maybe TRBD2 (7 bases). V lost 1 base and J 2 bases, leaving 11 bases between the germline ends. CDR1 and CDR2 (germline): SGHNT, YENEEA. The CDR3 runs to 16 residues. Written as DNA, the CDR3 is TGTGCCAGCAGCTTAGTATCGGGGGGCAACACCGGGGAGCTGTTTTTT. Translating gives CASSLVSGGNTGELFF.

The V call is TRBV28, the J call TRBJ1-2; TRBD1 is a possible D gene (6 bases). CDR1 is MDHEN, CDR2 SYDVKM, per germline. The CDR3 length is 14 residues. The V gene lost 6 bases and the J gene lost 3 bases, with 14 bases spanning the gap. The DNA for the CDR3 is TGTGCCAGCAGCACACCTACAGGGTACTATGGCTACACCTTC. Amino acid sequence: CASSTPTGYYGYTF.

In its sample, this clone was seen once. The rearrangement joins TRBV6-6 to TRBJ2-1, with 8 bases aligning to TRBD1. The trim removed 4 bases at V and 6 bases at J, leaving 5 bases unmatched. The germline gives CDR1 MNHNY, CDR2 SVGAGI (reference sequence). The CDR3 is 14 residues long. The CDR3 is CASSFIGTGNEQFF. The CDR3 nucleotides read TGTGCCAGCAGTTTTATCGGGACAGGCAATGAGCAGTTCTTC.